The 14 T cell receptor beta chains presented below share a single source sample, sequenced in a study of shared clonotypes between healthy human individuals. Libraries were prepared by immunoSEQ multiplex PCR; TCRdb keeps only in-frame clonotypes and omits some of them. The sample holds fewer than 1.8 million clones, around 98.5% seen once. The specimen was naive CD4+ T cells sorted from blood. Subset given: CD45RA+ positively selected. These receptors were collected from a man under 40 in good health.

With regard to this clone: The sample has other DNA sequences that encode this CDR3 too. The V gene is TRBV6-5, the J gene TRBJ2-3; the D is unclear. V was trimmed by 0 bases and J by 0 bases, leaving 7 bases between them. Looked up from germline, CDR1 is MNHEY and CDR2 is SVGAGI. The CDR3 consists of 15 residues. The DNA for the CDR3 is TGTGCCAGCAGTTACTCGCCGGTTAGCACAGATACGCAGTATTTT. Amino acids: CASSYSPVSTDTQYF.

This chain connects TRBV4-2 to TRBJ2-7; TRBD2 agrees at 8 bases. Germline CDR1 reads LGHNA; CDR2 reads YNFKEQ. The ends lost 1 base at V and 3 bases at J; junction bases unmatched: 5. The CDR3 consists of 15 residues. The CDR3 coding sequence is TGTGCCAGCAGCCAAGCGGCTAGCGGGTTCTACGAGCAGTACTTC. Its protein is CASSQAASGFYEQYF.

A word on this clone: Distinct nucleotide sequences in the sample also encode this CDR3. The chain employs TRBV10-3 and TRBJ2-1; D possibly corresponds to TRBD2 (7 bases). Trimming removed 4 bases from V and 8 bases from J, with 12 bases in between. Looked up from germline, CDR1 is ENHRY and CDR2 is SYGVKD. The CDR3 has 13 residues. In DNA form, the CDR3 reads TGTGCCATCAGTGGAGGGGGGGTCGATGAGCAGTTCTTC. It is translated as CAISGGGVDEQFF.

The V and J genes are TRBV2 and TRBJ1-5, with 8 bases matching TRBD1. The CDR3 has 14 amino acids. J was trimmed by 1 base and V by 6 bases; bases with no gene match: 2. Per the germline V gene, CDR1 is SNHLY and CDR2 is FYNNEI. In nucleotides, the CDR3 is TGTGCCAGCAGGGACAGGGCGAGCAATCAGCCCCAGCATTTT. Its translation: CASRDRASNQPQHF. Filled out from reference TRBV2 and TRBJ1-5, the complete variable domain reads EPEVTQTPSHQVTQMGQEVILRCVPISNHLYFYWYRQILGQKVEFLVSFYNNEISEKSEIFDDQFSVERPDGSNFTLKIRSTKLEDSAMYFCASRDRASNQPQHFGDGTRLSIL.

The CDR3 protein is CASSFAGNNEKLFF. CDR3 nucleotides: TGTGCCAGCAGCTTTGCCGGGAATAATGAAAAACTGTTTTTT. The chain couples TRBV5-4 to TRBJ1-4; D remains unclear. V lost 2 bases to trimming and J lost 4 bases, with 9 bases between them. The CDR3 spans 14 residues. CDR1 SGHNT and CDR2 YYREEE come from the germline V gene (reference sequence).

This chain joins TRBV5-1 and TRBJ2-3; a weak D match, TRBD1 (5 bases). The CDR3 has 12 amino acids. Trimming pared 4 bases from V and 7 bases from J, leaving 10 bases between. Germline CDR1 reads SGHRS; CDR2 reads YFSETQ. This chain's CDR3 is CASSRGAHTQYF. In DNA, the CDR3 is TGCGCCAGCAGCAGGGGTGCCCATACGCAGTATTTT.

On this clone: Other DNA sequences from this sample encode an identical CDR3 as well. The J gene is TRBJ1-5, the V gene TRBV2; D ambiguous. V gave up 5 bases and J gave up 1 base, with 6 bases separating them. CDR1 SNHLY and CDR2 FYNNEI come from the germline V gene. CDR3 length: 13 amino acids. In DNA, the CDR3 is TGTGCCAGCAGTTACTCCAGCAATCAGCCCCAGCATTTT. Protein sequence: CASSYSSNQPQHF.

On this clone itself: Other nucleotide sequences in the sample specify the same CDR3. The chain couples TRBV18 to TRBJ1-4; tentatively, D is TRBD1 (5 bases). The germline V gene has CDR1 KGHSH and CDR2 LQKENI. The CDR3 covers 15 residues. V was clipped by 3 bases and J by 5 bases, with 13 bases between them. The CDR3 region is CASSPRGTPNEKLFF. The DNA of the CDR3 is TGTGCCAGCTCACCTCGCGGGACCCCCAATGAAAAACTGTTTTTT.

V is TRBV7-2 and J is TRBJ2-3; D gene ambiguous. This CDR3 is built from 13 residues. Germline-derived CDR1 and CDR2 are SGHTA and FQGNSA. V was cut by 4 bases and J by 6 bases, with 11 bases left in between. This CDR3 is CASSSGNDDTQYF. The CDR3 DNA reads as TGTGCCAGCAGCTCCGGAAACGACGATACGCAGTATTTT. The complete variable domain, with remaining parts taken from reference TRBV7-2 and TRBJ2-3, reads GAGVSQSPSNKVTEKGKDVELRCDPISGHTALYWYRQSLGQGLEFLIYFQGNSAPDKSGLPSDRFSAERTGGSVSTLTIQRTQQEDSAVYLCASSSGNDDTQYFGPGTRLTVL.

This CDR3 reads CASSFPSSMSNTGELFF. CDR3 DNA: TGTGCCAGCAGTTTCCCCAGCTCGATGTCGAACACCGGGGAGCTGTTTTTT. The V and J genes are TRBV27 and TRBJ2-2; D is ambiguous. Germline loops: CDR1 MNHEY, CDR2 SMNVEV (reference sequence). This CDR3 comprises 17 residues. V gave up 3 bases and J gave up 0 bases, with 14 bases separating them.

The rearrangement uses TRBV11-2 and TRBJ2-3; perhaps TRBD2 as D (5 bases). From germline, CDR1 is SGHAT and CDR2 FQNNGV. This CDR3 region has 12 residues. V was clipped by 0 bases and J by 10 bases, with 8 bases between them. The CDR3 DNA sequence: TGTGCCAGCAGCTTAGAGGACTCATCGCAGTATTTT. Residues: CASSLEDSSQYF.

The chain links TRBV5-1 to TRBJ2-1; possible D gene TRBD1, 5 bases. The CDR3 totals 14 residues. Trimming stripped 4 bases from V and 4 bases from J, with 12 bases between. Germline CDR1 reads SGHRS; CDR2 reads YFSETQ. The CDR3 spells CASSIRVGYNEQFF. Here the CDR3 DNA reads TGCGCCAGCAGCATCAGGGTAGGGTACAATGAGCAGTTCTTC.

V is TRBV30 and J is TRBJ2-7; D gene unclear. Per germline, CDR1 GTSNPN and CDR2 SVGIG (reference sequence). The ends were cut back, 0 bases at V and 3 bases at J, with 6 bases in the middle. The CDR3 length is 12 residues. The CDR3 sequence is CAWSVGDYEQYF. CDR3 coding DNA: TGTGCCTGGAGTGTTGGCGACTACGAGCAGTACTTC.

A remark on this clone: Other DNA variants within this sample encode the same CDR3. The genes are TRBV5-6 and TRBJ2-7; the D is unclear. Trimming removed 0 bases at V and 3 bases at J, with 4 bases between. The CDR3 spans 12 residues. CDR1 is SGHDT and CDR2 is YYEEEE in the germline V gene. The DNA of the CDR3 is TGTGCCAGCAGCTTGGACCTCTACGAGCAGTACTTC. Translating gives CASSLDLYEQYF.